Included here is one T cell receptor beta chain sequence, with context. This entry belongs to a study of T cell changes during pregnancy in multiple sclerosis. The table came from immunoSEQ multiplex PCR; TCRdb's copy has only in-frame clones and leaves some out. The sample includes about 120,000 clones, approximately 94% seen only once; the top ten take roughly 5.7%. CDR3 length: 14 amino acids. Losses at the gene ends were 6 bases for V and 6 bases for J; bases not matched to a gene: 5. CDR1 is MNHEY, CDR2 SVGAGI, per germline. The sample consisted of peripheral blood, taken before pregnancy. The chain employs TRBV6-5 and TRBJ2-1; 10 bases match TRBD2. This TCR was sampled from a female donor with multiple sclerosis, enrolled in a pregnancy study. The CDR3 here is CASSSGRDGNEQFF. DNA of the CDR3: TGTGCCAGCAGCAGCGGGAGGGATGGCAATGAGCAGTTCTTC.